The clone carrying this T cell receptor beta chain was detected only a few times. The sample is drawn from a study of T cells in Graves' hyperthyroidism and ophthalmopathy. V was pared by 5 bases and J by 5 bases, with 10 bases of the junction left unmatched. The germline gives CDR1 DFQATT, CDR2 SNEGSKA (reference sequence). The CDR3 has 16 residues. Amplification targeted TCR beta CDR3 regions from RNA transcripts. First-round RT-PCR targeting the TCR CDR3 was performed with the HTBI primer set. TCRdb itself ran the multiplex PCR reads through MiXCR, one entry per CDR3 protein. The sample has 550,000 to 700,000 distinct CDR3 sequences, 14% to 15% seen once; the top ten hold over 3.5%.

This TCR was sampled from a middle-aged woman with Graves' ophthalmopathy. Material: blood. The J gene is TRBJ2-5, the V gene TRBV20-1, with 14 bases identical to TRBD2. CDR3 region: CSAAPGLAGASETQYF. CDR3 sequence (DNA): TGCAGTGCTGCTCCGGGACTAGCGGGAGCCTCGGAGACCCAGTACTTC.